This TCR beta chain is drawn from a study of CD8+CD57+ T cells in acquired aplastic anemia. The overall study: An average of about 3.4 ug of DNA was obtained from sorted CD4+ and CD8+ cells. In CD4+ cells, healthy donors produced an average of approximately 11 million reads.

Trimming cost V 0 bases and J 4 bases; bases outside gene matches: 1. Germline V gene lookup returns CDR1 SGHKS and CDR2 YYEKEE (reference sequence). This CDR3 comprises 14 residues. This clonotype was recorded many times. Genomic DNA served as template for TCR beta VDJ and CDR3 profiling. TCRdb itself ran the reads through MiXCR, one entry per CDR3 protein. The sample lists some 82,000 distinct CDR3 sequences; approximately 46% were seen once. This clonotype was sampled from a human donor in good health, serving as a control. The sample consisted of sorted CD4+, CD8+, or CD8+CD57+ T cells (not recorded which) from PBMCs. The V call is TRBV5-5, the J call TRBJ2-7; 10 bases align to TRBD1. CDR3 protein: CASSLGQGAYEQYF. Written as DNA, the CDR3 is TGTGCCAGCAGCTTGGGACAGGGGGCTTACGAGCAGTACTTC.